These 32 T cell receptor beta chains originate from one sample sequenced in a study of cytomegalovirus exposure and HLA in healthy donors. The PCR contained 60 Vbeta and 13 Jbeta primers. Clones were read by immunoSEQ multiplex PCR, and TCRdb kept only the in-frame ones, dropping some. The repertoire includes about 120,000 clones, more than 75% of them detected once, and 9% to 15% sits in the top ten. The sequencing input was PBMCs. The receptor source for this set is a woman aged 40 to 50 in good health and CMV-seropositive.

This sequence joins TRBV9 and TRBJ1-2; tentatively, D is TRBD1 (5 bases). The CDR3 runs 11 residues. CDR1 SGDLS and CDR2 YYNGEE come from the germline V gene. Trimming stripped 0 bases from V and 13 bases from J, with 10 bases between. CDR3 sequence (DNA): TGTGCCAGCAGCGTAGCCAACAGGCTCACCTTC. It is translated as CASSVANRLTF.

The table lists this clone with a count of one. V usage is TRBV9 and J usage is TRBJ1-6, with TRBD1 matching over 8 bases. The CDR3 sequence is 15 residues long. J lost 10 bases, V lost 0 bases, and 6 bases had no gene match. Germline V gene lookup returns CDR1 SGDLS and CDR2 YYNGEE. This CDR3 is CASSVAPTGESPLHF. In DNA form, the CDR3 reads TGTGCCAGCAGCGTAGCCCCGACAGGGGAGTCACCCCTCCACTTT.

The DNA for the CDR3 is TGTGCCTGGAGCCTAAGGACAGGGTATGGCTACACCTTC. This sequence encodes CAWSLRTGYGYTF. The rearrangement uses TRBV30 and TRBJ1-2; 8 bases agree with TRBD1. Trimming took 3 bases from V and 5 from J; bases not matched to a gene: 5. CDR3 size: 13 residues. Germline CDR1 is GTSNPN and CDR2 is SVGIG (reference sequence). The variable domain in full, with the rest retrieved from reference TRBV30 and TRBJ1-2, is SQTIHQWPATLVQPVGSPLSLECTVEGTSNPNLYWYRQAAGRGLQLLFYSVGIGQISSEVPQNLSASRPQDRQFILSSKKLLLSDSGFYLCAWSLRTGYGYTFGSGTRLTVV.

The rearrangement joins TRBV2 to TRBJ2-7; TRBD2 matches 7 bases. The CDR3 spans 17 residues. The germline V gene has CDR1 SNHLY and CDR2 FYNNEI. Trimming removed 7 bases from V and 7 bases from J; junction bases left unmatched: 22. CDR3 nucleotide sequence: TGTGCCAGCATGGGGGGATCTCCTTGGGAGGGTCGTAGGGAGCAGTACTTC. This sequence encodes CASMGGSPWEGRREQYF.

The chain links TRBV15 to TRBJ1-1; possible D gene TRBD1, 5 bases. Germline V gene lookup returns CDR1 LNHNV and CDR2 YYDKDF (reference sequence). V dropped 0 bases and J dropped 2 bases, with 10 bases sitting between them. This CDR3 has 15 residues. CDR3: CATSRDRVSNTEAFF. In DNA, the CDR3 is TGTGCCACCAGCAGAGACAGGGTTTCAAACACTGAAGCTTTCTTT.

V usage is TRBV9 and J usage is TRBJ1-1; D unclear. The CDR3 loop spans 13 amino acids. Trimming shortened V by 0 bases and J by 4 bases, and 7 bases separated the two germline ends. From germline, CDR1 is SGDLS and CDR2 YYNGEE. DNA of the CDR3: TGTGCCAGCAGCGTAGATGGGAGCACTGAAGCTTTCTTT. This codes for CASSVDGSTEAFF.

This chain connects TRBV7-8 to TRBJ1-1, with TRBD1 matching over 7 bases. The junction had 4 bases not matched to a gene; V was cut back by 5 bases and J by 7 bases. The CDR3 contains 12 residues. Germline V CDR1 and CDR2: SGHVS, FQNEAQ. This CDR3 is CASSRGQLEAFF. The CDR3 DNA sequence: TGTGCCAGCAGCCGGGGACAGCTTGAAGCTTTCTTT.

The chain couples TRBV6-6 to TRBJ1-5, with a possible D match to TRBD1 (6 bases). Germline CDR1 reads MNHNY; CDR2 reads SVGAGI (reference sequence). The CDR3 totals 13 residues. V was shortened by 6 bases and J by 9 bases, with 15 bases between the two germline ends. CDR3 nucleotides: TGTGCCAGCAGATCACAGGGATATGTGCCCCAGCATTTT. Amino acid sequence: CASRSQGYVPQHF.

The genes are TRBV7-2 and TRBJ2-1, with 9 bases lining up with TRBD2. The junction had 7 bases not matched to a gene; V was cut back by 1 base and J by 6 bases. Germline V lookup: CDR1 SGHTA, CDR2 FQGNSA. The CDR3 sequence is 16 residues long. CDR3 DNA sequence: TGTGCCAGCAGCTTAGTGGCTAGCGGGGCGGGCAATGAGCAGTTCTTC. Translated, it gives CASSLVASGAGNEQFF.

The chain employs TRBV7-2 and TRBJ2-7, with 7 bases fitting TRBD2. The length of the CDR3 is 14 residues. Germline CDR1 is SGHTA and CDR2 is FQGNSA. The trim removed 5 bases at V and 2 bases at J, leaving 6 bases unmatched. The CDR3 DNA reads TGTGCCAGCAGCCCGGGACTACCTACCTACGAGCAGTACTTC. This sequence encodes CASSPGLPTYEQYF.

The chain recombines TRBV27 with TRBJ2-7, with a weak D call TRBD1 (6 bases). Trimming shortened V by 5 bases and J by 1 base, and 9 bases separated the two germline ends. Per germline, CDR1 MNHEY and CDR2 SMNVEV (reference sequence). The CDR3 extends over 13 amino acids. The CDR3 nucleotides read TGTGCCAGCAGTCTCAGGGGTTCCTACGAGCAGTACTTC. Amino acids: CASSLRGSYEQYF.

V usage is TRBV7-8 and J usage is TRBJ2-1; TRBD2 matches 9 bases. This CDR3 is built from 15 residues. Germline V gene data show CDR1 as SGHVS and CDR2 as FQNEAQ. The V and J ends lost 5 bases and 2 bases, in that order; junction bases with no gene match: 4. The CDR3 DNA sequence: TGTGCCAGCAGCCGAGCGGGGGGAGCCTACAATGAGCAGTTCTTC. It specifies CASSRAGGAYNEQFF.

The gene calls are TRBV7-9 and TRBJ1-6; the D is unclear. There are 12 residues in the CDR3. The germline CDR1 and CDR2 sequences are SEHNR and FQNEAQ (reference sequence). V dropped 4 bases and J dropped 5 bases, with 3 bases sitting between them. The CDR3 DNA sequence: TGTGCCAGCAGCTCGGATAATTCACCCCTCCACTTT. Translated: CASSSDNSPLHF.

This chain links TRBV5-5 with TRBJ1-1; D not resolved. V lost 6 bases and J lost 1, with 13 bases in between. Germline-derived CDR1 and CDR2 are SGHKS and YYEKEE (reference sequence). The CDR3 runs to 14 residues. The CDR3 DNA follows: TGTGCCAGCACCTCCCATACAGCGAACACTGAAGCTTTCTTT. It yields the protein CASTSHTANTEAFF.

This clone was seen a handful of times. The chain combines TRBV14 with TRBJ1-6; the D gene is possibly TRBD1 (5 bases). Trimming took off 1 base at V and 10 bases at J, with 8 bases between the two ends. CDR1 is SGHDN, CDR2 FVKESK, per germline. The CDR3 spans 13 residues. CDR3 residues: CASSQVAGSPLHF. CDR3 DNA: TGTGCCAGCAGCCAAGTGGCAGGGTCACCCCTCCACTTT.

V and J are TRBV28 and TRBJ1-5; D perhaps matches TRBD1 (5 bases). Trimming cost V 5 bases and J 4 bases, with 12 bases left between them. This CDR3 spans 14 amino acids. Germline values: CDR1 MDHEN, CDR2 SYDVKM. The CDR3 loop reads CASSIAGGNQPQHF. In DNA form, the CDR3 reads TGTGCCAGCAGTATCGCCGGGGGGAATCAGCCCCAGCATTTT.

The gene calls are TRBV5-1 and TRBJ2-1, with TRBD2 identical over 12 bases. V was clipped by 4 bases and J by 0 bases; unmatched bases: 8. The CDR3 covers 18 residues. Looked up from germline, CDR1 is SGHRS and CDR2 is YFSETQ. The CDR3 region is CASSLLAGGPSSYNEQFF. As DNA, the CDR3 is TGCGCCAGCAGCCTACTAGCGGGGGGCCCTAGCTCCTACAATGAGCAGTTCTTC.

A few counts support this clone. The junction shows a germline mismatch at one end, possibly a read error. The V and J genes are TRBV30 and TRBJ2-3, with 10 nucleotides matching TRBD2. The CDR3 is 13 amino acids. From germline, CDR1 is GTSNPN and CDR2 SVGIG (reference sequence). CDR3 nucleotide sequence: TGTGCCAGGAGCGGGGGGGCGACAGATACGCAGTATTTT. Protein sequence: CARSGGATDTQYF.

The chain joins TRBV18 to TRBJ1-3; TRBD1 matches 9 bases. V was clipped by 3 bases and J by 4 bases; unmatched bases: 1. The CDR3 contains 14 residues. Germline V gene data show CDR1 as KGHSH and CDR2 as LQKENI. The CDR3 spells CASSPGTGGNTIYF. In nucleotides, the CDR3 is TGTGCCAGCTCACCTGGGACAGGGGGAAACACCATATATTTT.

This chain links TRBV7-9 with TRBJ1-1; D is unclear. CDR1 and CDR2 from the germline V gene are SEHNR and FQNEAQ (reference sequence). The CDR3 totals 15 residues. V lost 3 bases, J lost 3 bases, and 14 bases lay in between. In DNA, the CDR3 is TGTGCCAGCAGCTTGGCCGTGGGCCGCTACACTGAAGCTTTCTTT. As protein: CASSLAVGRYTEAFF. Variable domain in full (rest from reference TRBV7-9 and TRBJ1-1): DTGVSQNPRHKITKRGQNVTFRCDPISEHNRLYWYRQTLGQGPEFLTYFQNEAQLEKSRLLSDRFSAERPKGSFSTLEIQRTEQGDSAMYLCASSLAVGRYTEAFFGQGTRLTVV.

The chain combines TRBV7-2 with TRBJ1-2; 10 bases agree with TRBD1. V was clipped by 3 bases and J by 8 bases; unmatched bases: 9. This CDR3 spans 15 amino acids. From germline, CDR1 is SGHTA and CDR2 FQGNSA. For the CDR3, the DNA is TGTGCCAGCAGCTTGACAGGGGGCTTTGAGGGAGGCTACACCTTC. It is translated as CASSLTGGFEGGYTF.

The V and J genes are TRBV5-1 and TRBJ2-7, with TRBD1 matching over 7 bases. The ends lost 4 bases at V and 2 bases at J; junction bases unmatched: 12. The CDR3 is 16 amino acids. Germline values: CDR1 SGHRS, CDR2 YFSETQ. The CDR3: CASSLQAGRGTYEQYF. DNA for the CDR3: TGCGCCAGCAGCCTACAGGCTGGCAGGGGGACCTACGAGCAGTACTTC.

This clone was found once. V is TRBV12-5 and J is TRBJ1-1; D remains unclear. Looked up from germline, CDR1 is LGHNT and CDR2 is FRNRAP. The ends were cut back, 0 bases at V and 7 bases at J, with 9 bases in the middle. CDR3 length: 13 amino acids. CDR3 sequence: CASGLVPRIEAFF. DNA of the CDR3: TGTGCTAGTGGTTTGGTACCGAGGATTGAAGCTTTCTTT.

This clone has a handful of counts. V is TRBV12-1 and J is TRBJ1-2. TRBV12-1 is a listed pseudogene. This CDR3 contains 13 residues. The CDR3 spells CASSLGGRYGYTF. CDR3 coding DNA: TGTGCCAGCAGCTTGGGAGGTAGGTATGGCTACACCTTC.

J is TRBJ1-2 and V is TRBV7-8; 10 bases map to TRBD1. Germline CDR1 SGHVS, CDR2 FQNEAQ. After removal of 3 bases from V and 4 bases from J, the junction contained 5 bases not matched to a gene. CDR3 length equals 15 residues. The CDR3 spells CASSLMTGGIYGYTF. In DNA, the CDR3 is TGTGCCAGCAGCTTGATGACAGGGGGCATCTATGGCTACACCTTC.

CDR3 nucleotide sequence: TGTGCCACCAGCAGAGATCTCGAGGGAAACACCATATATTTT. It yields the protein CATSRDLEGNTIYF. This chain uses TRBV15 with TRBJ1-3; no clear D. Germline V lookup: CDR1 LNHNV, CDR2 YYDKDF (reference sequence). Trimming cost V 0 bases and J 4 bases, with 7 bases left between them. This CDR3 contains 14 residues.

A note on this clone: Other DNA sequences in the same sample also yield this CDR3. The chain combines TRBV2 with TRBJ1-1; D possibly corresponds to TRBD1 (5 bases). Germline lookup yields CDR1 SNHLY and CDR2 FYNNEI. The ends were cut back, 2 bases at V and 8 bases at J, with 15 bases in the middle. The CDR3 length is 14 residues. The chain's CDR3 is CASSERQGGAEAFF. CDR3 sequence (DNA): TGTGCCAGCAGTGAACGGCAGGGTGGCGCCGAAGCTTTCTTT.

The chain employs TRBV14 and TRBJ1-4, with D perhaps matching TRBD1 (6 bases). This CDR3 comprises 17 residues. Germline CDR1 and CDR2: SGHDN and FVKESK. Trimming shortened V by 0 bases and J by 4 bases, and 15 bases separated the two germline ends. Here the CDR3 DNA reads TGTGCCAGCAGCCAAGAGGCAGGGGACCCCGTTAATGAAAAACTGTTTTTT. It yields the protein CASSQEAGDPVNEKLFF.

V and J are TRBV5-6 and TRBJ2-5, with a weak D call TRBD1 (6 bases). The ends were cut back, 2 bases at V and 4 bases at J, with 12 bases in the middle. Germline CDR1 is SGHDT and CDR2 is YYEEEE. The CDR3 is 14 residues long. CDR3 in amino acids: CASSFAGALETQYF. CDR3 coding DNA: TGTGCCAGCAGCTTTGCAGGGGCTTTAGAGACCCAGTACTTC. Drawing the rest from reference TRBV5-6 and TRBJ2-5, the complete variable domain is DAGVTQSPTHLIKTRGQQVTLRCSPKSGHDTVSWYQQALGQGPQFIFQYYEEEERQRGNFPDRFSGHQFPNYSSELNVNALLLGDSALYLCASSFAGALETQYFGPGTRLLVL.

The rearrangement uses TRBV7-8 and TRBJ1-2, with TRBD1 as a possible D gene (6 bases). Germline lookup yields CDR1 SGHVS and CDR2 FQNEAQ. V was clipped by 1 base and J by 7 bases, with 13 bases between them. This CDR3 has 14 residues. The CDR3 reads CASSLEGGGGGYTF. CDR3 nucleotide sequence: TGTGCCAGCAGCTTAGAAGGAGGGGGGGGTGGCTACACCTTC.

There are a few counts of this clone. V and J are TRBV6-1 and TRBJ2-2; 7 bases agree with TRBD1. CDR1 is MNHNS and CDR2 is SASEGT in the germline V gene. V gave up 4 bases and J gave up 4 bases; unmatched junction bases: 15. The CDR3 covers 18 residues. The CDR3 loop is CASSAFTGTGTVTGELFF. The CDR3 region has the DNA TGTGCCAGCAGTGCCTTTACCGGGACCGGGACAGTCACCGGGGAGCTGTTTTTT.

The genes are TRBV10-3 and TRBJ1-2; 8 bases map to TRBD1. Germline-derived CDR1 and CDR2 are ENHRY and SYGVKD. V was pared by 7 bases and J by 5 bases, with 12 bases of the junction left unmatched. This CDR3 spans 15 amino acids. The CDR3 spells CAINPGQVSPYGYTF. In DNA form, the CDR3 reads TGTGCCATCAATCCGGGACAGGTCTCGCCGTATGGCTACACCTTC.